The 24 T cell receptor beta chains below all came from one sample that was sequenced in a study of human T cells and chemical hapten exposure (dated by TCRdb to about 2021). Reading the label with the study, this specimen's time point is: patch test 3, about 24 weeks after DPC sensitization. This specimen's treatment or condition label, per the study, means: therapeutic diphenylcyclopropenone sensitization with weekly scalp DPC. Receptor amplification or capture employed RACE. The instrument given in TCRdb is NextSeq 500. The public sequencing data were trimmed at Q25 with fastp and processed into clonotypes with MiXCR by TCRdb, which kept only in-frame beta chains. Rows are combined by CDR3 protein, so each entry shows the most common genes and DNA. Within this sample are 80,000 to 100,000 distinct CDR3 sequences, with 25% to 35% of them counted one time only. 10% of the sample is taken by the ten largest.

This material consisted of whole blood, taken in connection with sensitization to the hapten diphenylcyclopropenone (DPC). The receptors shown here come from a man in his forties or fifties with alopecia areata. Some clones in this sample may be carry-over from other donors' samples.

The chain links TRBV7-6 to TRBJ2-5, with 12 positions matching TRBD2. V shed 4 bases and J 1 base; nucleotides not matched to a gene: 10. The CDR3 sequence is 18 residues long. The germline gives CDR1 SGHVS, CDR2 FNYEAQ. CDR3 amino acids: CASSSSAGTSGPQETQYF. In DNA form, the CDR3 reads TGTGCCAGCAGCTCCTCCGCCGGGACTAGCGGGCCCCAAGAGACCCAGTACTTC.

This chain connects TRBV5-1 to TRBJ2-1; a possible D gene is TRBD1 (5 bases). The V end was cut by 5 bases, the J end by 6 bases, with 21 bases between. The CDR3 is 16 amino acids. Germline CDR1 reads SGHRS; CDR2 reads YFSETQ. CDR3 residues: CASRTELYGRGNEQFF. CDR3 nucleotide sequence: TGCGCCAGCAGGACCGAGCTCTACGGTAGGGGCAATGAGCAGTTCTTC.

The genes are TRBV6-5 and TRBJ2-7, with TRBD2 as a possible D gene (7 bases). The CDR3 runs 17 residues. Per germline, CDR1 MNHEY and CDR2 SVGAGI. The V gene lost 2 bases and the J gene lost 2 bases, with 19 bases spanning the gap. CDR3 sequence: CASSYTPARGATYEQYF. Here the CDR3 DNA reads TGTGCCAGCAGTTACACACCCGCCCGGGGGGCGACCTACGAGCAGTACTTC.

This clonotype appeared a few times. The chain has TRBV7-2 and TRBJ2-1, with D maybe TRBD2 (6 bases). Germline V gene sequence: CDR1 SGHTA, CDR2 FQGNSA. The CDR3 is 13 residues long. Trimming took off 0 bases at V and 10 bases at J, with 10 bases between the two ends. The CDR3 protein is CASSLAKLAEQFF. The CDR3 coding sequence is TGTGCCAGCAGCTTAGCGAAGCTAGCGGAGCAGTTCTTC.

This clonotype was seen only a few times. This chain links TRBV4-1 with TRBJ2-1; 7 bases line up with TRBD1. Germline V CDR1 and CDR2: MGHRA, YSYEKL. The CDR3 spans 15 residues. J gave up 8 bases and V 0 bases, and 7 bases lay outside the gene matches. DNA for the CDR3: TGCGCCAGCAGCCAAGACGACAGGGTACGCGATGAGCAGTTCTTC. This translates into CASSQDDRVRDEQFF.

The chain uses TRBV20-1 and TRBJ2-1, with TRBD2 matching over 10 bases. The CDR3 totals 17 residues. The V gene's germline CDR1 is DFQATT and CDR2 SNEGSKA (reference sequence). Trimming took 1 base from V and 6 from J; bases not matched to a gene: 12. The CDR3, as DNA: TGCAGTGCTAGAGTACCGGGTGGGACTAGCGCGTTCAATGAGCAGTTCTTC. Its translation is CSARVPGGTSAFNEQFF.

This clonotype has only a few counts. The chain couples TRBV12-3 or TRBV12-4 to TRBJ2-7; no firm D call. The CDR3 is 12 residues long. With 2 bases removed from V and 9 bases from J, the gap between germline ends came to 11 bases. This CDR3 reads CASSLYSARQYF. CDR3 nucleotides: TGTGCCAGCAGTTTATATTCCGCCCGGCAGTACTTC.

This clonotype came up a few times. This chain connects TRBV27 to TRBJ1-6; weak D call: TRBD1 (5 bases). CDR1 is MNHEY and CDR2 is SMNVEV in the germline V gene (reference sequence). This CDR3 is 14 amino acids long. V was shortened by 6 bases and J by 10 bases, with 16 bases between the two germline ends. CDR3 nucleotides: TGTGCCAGCAGGAGACAGACCCAAGGGTCACCCCTCCACTTT. Translated, it gives CASRRQTQGSPLHF.

The V and J genes are TRBV5-1 and TRBJ2-1, with TRBD2 matching over 9 bases. V shed 4 bases and J 8 bases; nucleotides not matched to a gene: 7. Looked up from germline, CDR1 is SGHRS and CDR2 is YFSETQ. The CDR3 sequence is 14 residues long. In nucleotides, the CDR3 is TGCGCCAGCAGCCTCAGGGTAGCGGGAGATGAGCAGTTCTTC. Its translation is CASSLRVAGDEQFF.

This chain joins TRBV5-5 and TRBJ2-3; D gene uncertain. The V end lost 4 bases, the J end lost 6 bases, and 12 bases lay between the germline ends. Germline V gene data show CDR1 as SGHKS and CDR2 as YYEKEE (reference sequence). The CDR3 has 13 amino acids. In DNA form, the CDR3 reads TGTGCCAGCAGCCCGGCACCCCTGGATACGCAGTATTTT. It codes for CASSPAPLDTQYF. Looking up the rest from reference TRBV5-5 and TRBJ2-3 gives the full variable domain: DAGVTQSPTHLIKTRGQQVTLRCSPISGHKSVSWYQQVLGQGPQFIFQYYEKEERGRGNFPDRFSARQFPNYSSELNVNALLLGDSALYLCASSPAPLDTQYFGPGTRLTVL.

The V and J genes are TRBV6-6 and TRBJ2-7; D possibly corresponds to TRBD2 (6 bases). The germline V and J ends were trimmed by 6 bases and 0 bases, with 18 bases remaining between them. Germline assignment: CDR1 MNHNY and CDR2 SVGAGI (reference sequence). This CDR3 comprises 16 residues. The CDR3 protein is CASSTSGTPSSYEQYF. The CDR3 DNA follows: TGTGCCAGCAGCACGTCCGGGACTCCGAGCTCCTACGAGCAGTACTTC.

The chain recombines TRBV6-1 with TRBJ2-7; D not certain. V lost 1 base to trimming and J lost 2 bases, with 12 bases between them. Germline values: CDR1 MNHNS, CDR2 SASEGT. CDR3 length: 15 residues. The CDR3 loop reads CASSEGPNAAYEQYF. CDR3 in DNA: TGTGCCAGCAGTGAAGGACCTAATGCCGCCTACGAGCAGTACTTC.

This clonotype was detected a few times. J is TRBJ2-3 and V is TRBV7-8; possibly TRBD2 for D (6 bases). Trimming left V 6 bases short and J 0 bases short, with 13 bases between. Germline values: CDR1 SGHVS, CDR2 FQNEAQ. CDR3 size: 15 residues. CDR3 sequence reads: CASRPIGGSTDTQYF. CDR3 sequence (DNA): TGTGCCAGCAGGCCGATCGGAGGGAGCACAGATACGCAGTATTTT.

The chain uses TRBV20-1 and TRBJ2-7, with D perhaps TRBD2 (6 bases). V was cut by 6 bases and J by 3 bases, with 12 bases left in between. The CDR3 totals 12 residues. Per the germline V gene, CDR1 is DFQATT and CDR2 is SNEGSKA (reference sequence). CDR3 in amino acids: CSAYGGSYEQYF. The CDR3 DNA reads TGCAGTGCCTACGGGGGAAGCTACGAGCAGTACTTC.

The rearrangement joins TRBV27 to TRBJ2-5; 13 bases agree with TRBD2. The junction had 9 bases not matched to a gene; V was cut back by 5 bases and J by 6 bases. The CDR3 runs to 16 residues. Germline V lookup: CDR1 MNHEY, CDR2 SMNVEV (reference sequence). Written as DNA, the CDR3 is TGTGCCAGCAGTCCAGGACTAGCGGGAGAATGGAAGACCCAGTACTTC. It yields the protein CASSPGLAGEWKTQYF.

This clonotype was found a few times. This chain uses TRBV7-6 with TRBJ2-7, with 7 bases that match TRBD2. Germline CDR1 is SGHVS and CDR2 is FNYEAQ. The CDR3 is 15 amino acids. The V and J ends lost 0 bases and 2 bases, in that order; junction bases with no gene match: 4. The CDR3 is CASSLAPAGAYEQYF. CDR3 sequence (DNA): TGTGCCAGCAGCTTAGCGCCTGCGGGGGCCTACGAGCAGTACTTC.

Only a few counts were recorded for this clonotype. The V and J genes are TRBV7-2 and TRBJ2-3, with TRBD1 as a possible D gene (5 bases). Looked up from germline, CDR1 is SGHTA and CDR2 is FQGNSA. The length of the CDR3 is 14 residues. V dropped 1 base and J dropped 3 bases, with 8 bases sitting between them. This chain's CDR3 is CASSLEQATDTQYF. The CDR3 nucleotides read TGTGCCAGCAGCTTAGAACAGGCTACAGATACGCAGTATTTT.

This clonotype was recorded a few times. The V call is TRBV20-1, the J call TRBJ2-3, with D maybe TRBD1 (5 bases). V lost 1 base and J lost 3, with 11 bases in between. Germline loops: CDR1 DFQATT, CDR2 SNEGSKA (reference sequence). This CDR3 has 14 residues. The CDR3 sequence is CSARVRGLTDTQYF. The CDR3 bases are TGCAGTGCTAGAGTTAGGGGATTGACAGATACGCAGTATTTT.

This clonotype was found a few times. This chain uses TRBV12-3 or TRBV12-4 with TRBJ2-7; 8 nucleotides agree with TRBD1. V lost 6 bases and J lost 6; bases outside the gene matches: 13. The CDR3 has 15 residues. The CDR3 DNA follows: TGTGCCAGCAGCCTCCGGACAGGGCCGCTAATCGAGCAGTACTTC. It yields the protein CASSLRTGPLIEQYF.

J is TRBJ2-5 and V is TRBV18; 10 positions match TRBD2. The CDR3 is made up of 20 amino acids. The germline V gene encodes CDR1 KGHSH and CDR2 LQKENI. Trimming removed 0 bases from V and 0 bases from J; junction bases left unmatched: 13. This CDR3 reads CASSPPRTSGSLSYQETQYF. DNA for the CDR3: TGTGCCAGCTCACCACCTAGGACTAGCGGATCCCTCTCGTACCAAGAGACCCAGTACTTC.

The gene calls are TRBV7-8 and TRBJ1-2; 7 bases agree with TRBD1. The V gene end was trimmed by 5 bases and the J gene end by 3 bases; junction bases not matched to a gene: 3. The CDR3 has 13 residues. Germline CDR1 reads SGHVS; CDR2 reads FQNEAQ. CDR3 in amino acids: CASSVDRDYGYTF. The CDR3 DNA is TGTGCCAGCAGCGTAGACAGGGACTATGGCTACACCTTC.

There are many counts of this clonotype. This chain joins TRBV3-1 and TRBJ1-6; D may be TRBD1 (5 bases). The germline V and J ends were trimmed by 0 bases and 3 bases, with 18 bases remaining between them. This CDR3 spans 19 amino acids. Per the germline V gene, CDR1 is LGHDT and CDR2 is YNNKEL (reference sequence). The CDR3 DNA reads as TGTGCCAGCAGCCAAGATCTCCCCGGGGCGCATTTCTATAATTCACCCCTCCACTTT. This codes for CASSQDLPGAHFYNSPLHF.

The chain has TRBV12-3 or TRBV12-4 and TRBJ1-5; the match to TRBD1 covers 7 bases. V lost 5 bases, J lost 6 bases, and 4 bases stayed unmatched. The CDR3 consists of 13 residues. CDR3 DNA: TGTGCCAGCAGTCTGACAGGGATTCAGCCCCAGCATTTT. Its translation: CASSLTGIQPQHF.

The chain joins TRBV20-1 to TRBJ2-7, with 9 positions matching TRBD1. With V trimmed by 5 bases and J by 1 base, 3 bases remained unmatched. The germline CDR1 and CDR2 sequences are DFQATT and SNEGSKA (reference sequence). The CDR3 covers 13 residues. Here the CDR3 reads CSASTGGSYEQYF. The CDR3 DNA follows: TGCAGTGCTTCGACAGGGGGTTCCTACGAGCAGTACTTC.